This T cell receptor beta chain is drawn from a study of blood T cell repertoires in COVID-19. Whole-study context: Donors in the United States, Italy and Spain gave samples during acute or convalescent COVID-19. Nucleic acid was either cDNA or gDNA, and it came from T cells, B-cell-depleted T cells, or PBMCs.

The CDR3 contains 16 residues. Germline-derived CDR1 and CDR2 are MNHEY and SMNVEV (reference sequence). Trimming stripped 6 bases from V and 4 bases from J, with 22 bases between. Per the authors' pipeline: Nucleated cell counts were estimated from reference gene primer amplification. TCRdb's table, derived via immunoSEQ multiplex PCR, lists solely in-frame clones and lacks some. V and J calls and clone size follow that table, whereas D and trimming were derived from the DNA. This table holds roughly 200,000 clones, approximately 80% found once. Source material: peripheral blood. The rearrangement links TRBV27 to TRBJ2-7, with D perhaps TRBD1 (5 bases). The receptor was derived from a human donor in a cohort sampled during active COVID-19. The CDR3, as DNA: TGTGCCAGCAGCCCACCCCCGGGTCAGGGCGCGTACGAGCAGTACTTC. Encoded protein: CASSPPPGQGAYEQYF.